This is a list of T cell receptor beta chains from one sample in a study of OX40 agonist ivuxolimab in advanced cancers. The assay was immunoSEQ multiplex PCR, and TCRdb's table has in-frame clones only and misses some. This sample has some 77,000 clones, with 85% to 95% found just once. The source material was CD4+ or CD8+ T cells sorted from blood, sampled in a trial of the OX40 agonist ivuxolimab. The receptor source for this set is an adult with an advanced solid tumor such as melanoma, head and neck, liver or kidney cancer. Both conserved end residues are part of each CDR3.

TRBJ2-7	TRBV7-2	CASSRQGKYEQYF
TRBJ2-7	TRBV5-4	CASSPGQGIEQYF
TRBJ2-2	TRBV30	CAWESQPNTGELFF
TRBJ1-4	TRBV4-3	CASSQDRRFNEKLFF
TRBJ2-5	TRBV5-1	CASSYPGETQYF
TRBJ2-2	TRBV5-8	CASSLVKGTGELFF
TRBJ2-7	TRBV4-3	CASSQSFQGAAYEQYF
TRBJ1-2	TRBV4-3	CASSQATGPSVYGYTF
TRBJ1-3	TRBV6-1	CASSTEVGNTIYF
TRBJ2-7	TRBV5-1	CASSTRPTGSDEQYF
TRBJ2-7	TRBV7-6	CASSPEGYEQYF
TRBJ2-6	TRBV9	CASSQGPGSGANVLTF
TRBJ2-5	TRBV4-1	CASSLRDSQETQYF
TRBJ2-1	TRBV5-1	CASSSASGRGNEQFF
TRBJ1-5	TRBV19	CASSKQGSNQPQHF
TRBJ1-1	TRBV5-1	CASSLGRGKDHTEAFF
TRBJ2-3	TRBV30	CAWAPLGGSTDTQYF
TRBJ2-3	TRBV21-1	CASSKARWGSTDTQYF
TRBJ2-7	TRBV5-1	CASTGLAGAPHEQYF
TRBJ2-1	TRBV11-2	CASSLREGYNEQFF
TRBJ2-7	TRBV6-1	CASRSGLAIGEQYF
TRBJ2-1	TRBV5-1	CASSLQGWNEQFF
TRBJ2-3	TRBV7-2	CASSLRLAGDTQYF
TRBJ2-2	TRBV9	CASSVSFTVNTGELFF
TRBJ1-1	TRBV4-2	CASSRTETEAFF
TRBJ2-3	TRBV5-6	CASSLAAGPVDTQYF
TRBJ2-2	TRBV7-2	CASRQMGLATNTGELFF
TRBJ1-5	TRBV19	CASSIGRQPQHF
TRBJ1-5	TRBV2	CASRGGRDRGNQPQHF
TRBJ1-4	TRBV27	CASSSRNNEKLFF